The present T cell receptor beta chain was sequenced within a study of cytomegalovirus exposure and HLA in healthy donors. General observations from the study: A few chains linked to CMV were shown in vitro to be specific for CMV antigens. A later examination showed that TCR association rates differed by HLA locus, with DRB1 most and HLA-C fewest. Most observed TCR sequences were rare, whereas some public TCRs were detected in many donors.

Germline CDR1 reads LGHNA; CDR2 reads YSLEER. The junction had 6 bases not matched to a gene; V was cut back by 0 bases and J by 7 bases. The CDR3 runs to 16 residues. The PCR had 60 Vbeta and 13 Jbeta primers. Sequenced by immunoSEQ multiplex PCR; TCRdb stores in-frame clones only, minus some. The sample holds 120,000 to 150,000 clones, around three quarters seen once. Concerning this clone: The antigen is undetermined.

Sample: PBMCs. The sequence came from a man aged 18 to 29 in good health and CMV-seronegative. J is TRBJ2-4 and V is TRBV4-3, with TRBD2 matching 10 bases. CDR3 coding DNA: TGCGCCAGCAGCCAAGAAGCCAGCGGGGGGGCCAACATTCAGTACTTC. This gives the protein CASSQEASGGANIQYF.